The T cell receptor (beta chain) described here comes from a study of cytomegalovirus exposure and HLA in healthy donors. As for the study in general: Of all 400 or so donors who were genotyped, roughly 81% belonged to the Caucasian-associated ancestry cluster.

Study-level results: The authors excluded some V segments, including TRBV6-2 and TRBV6-3, as indistinguishable. Later analysis revealed greater clonal expansion in HLA-associated TCR beta chains than in equally common others.

Healthy bone marrow donors made up the donors. The germline V gene has CDR1 SGDLS and CDR2 YYNGEE. The CDR3 contains 14 residues. The V and J ends lost 3 bases and 2 bases, in that order; junction bases with no gene match: 3. To note about this clone: Its cognate antigen is unknown.

The PCR contained 60 Vbeta and 13 Jbeta primers. Assay: immunoSEQ multiplex PCR; the TCRdb copy retains only in-frame clones and omits some. This table holds 150,000 to 200,000 clones, around 80% found once. The chain carries TRBV9 and TRBJ2-3; the match to TRBD2 covers 7 bases. The receptor comes from a woman aged 25-40 years in good health and CMV-seropositive. The sequenced sample was PBMCs. The CDR3 spells CASSARDYTDTQYF. CDR3 coding DNA: TGTGCCAGCAGCGCCCGGGACTACACAGATACGCAGTATTTT.